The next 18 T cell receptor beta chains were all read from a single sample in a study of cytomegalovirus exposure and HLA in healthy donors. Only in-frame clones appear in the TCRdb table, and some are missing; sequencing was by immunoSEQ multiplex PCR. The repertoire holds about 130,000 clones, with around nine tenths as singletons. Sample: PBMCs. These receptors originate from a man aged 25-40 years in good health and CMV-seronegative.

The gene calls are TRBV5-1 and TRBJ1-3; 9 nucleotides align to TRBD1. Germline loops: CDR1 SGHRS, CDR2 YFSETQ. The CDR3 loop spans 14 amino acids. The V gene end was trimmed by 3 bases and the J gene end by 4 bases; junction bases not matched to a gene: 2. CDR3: CASSSDRGGNTIYF. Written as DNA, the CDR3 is TGCGCCAGCAGCTCAGACAGGGGGGGAAACACCATATATTTT.

The CDR3 spells CASSKTGTVNSPLHF. In DNA, the CDR3 is TGTGCCAGCAGCAAAACCGGGACAGTCAATTCACCCCTCCACTTT. This chain links TRBV14 with TRBJ1-6, with TRBD1 matching over 7 bases. The CDR3 covers 15 residues. Germline CDR1 and CDR2: SGHDN and FVKESK. J lost 7 bases, V lost 5 bases, and 8 bases had no gene match.

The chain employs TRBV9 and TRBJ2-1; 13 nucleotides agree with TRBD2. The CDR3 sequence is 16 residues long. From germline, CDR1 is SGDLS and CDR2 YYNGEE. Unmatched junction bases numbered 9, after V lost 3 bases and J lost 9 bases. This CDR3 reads CASSARLAGGRGEQFF. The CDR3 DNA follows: TGTGCCAGCAGCGCACGACTAGCGGGGGGTAGGGGTGAGCAGTTCTTC.

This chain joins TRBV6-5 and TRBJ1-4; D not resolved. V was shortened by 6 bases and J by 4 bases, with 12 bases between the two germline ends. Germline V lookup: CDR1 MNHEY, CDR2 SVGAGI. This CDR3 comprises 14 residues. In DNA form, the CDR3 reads TGTGCCAGCAGAGGGAGCTGGGGTAATGAAAAACTGTTTTTT. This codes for CASRGSWGNEKLFF.

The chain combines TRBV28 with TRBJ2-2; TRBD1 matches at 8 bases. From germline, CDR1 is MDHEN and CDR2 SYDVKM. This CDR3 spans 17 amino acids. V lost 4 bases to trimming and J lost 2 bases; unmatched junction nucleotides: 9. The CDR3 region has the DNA TGTGCCAGCAGTTACCCCAGCAGGGGGCTAAACACCGGGGAGCTGTTTTTT. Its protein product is CASSYPSRGLNTGELFF.

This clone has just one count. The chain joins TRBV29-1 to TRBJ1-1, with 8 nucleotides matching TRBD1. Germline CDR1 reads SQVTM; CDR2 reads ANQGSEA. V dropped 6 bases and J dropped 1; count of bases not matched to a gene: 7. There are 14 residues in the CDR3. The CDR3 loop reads CSVALGQANTEAFF. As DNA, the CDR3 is TGCAGCGTGGCCCTGGGACAGGCGAACACTGAAGCTTTCTTT.

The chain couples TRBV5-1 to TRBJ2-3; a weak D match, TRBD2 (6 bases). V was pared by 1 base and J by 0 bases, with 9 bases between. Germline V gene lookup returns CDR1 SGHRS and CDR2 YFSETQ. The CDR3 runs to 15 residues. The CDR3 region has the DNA TGCGCCAGCAGCTTGCACGGGAGTAGCACAGATACGCAGTATTTT. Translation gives CASSLHGSSTDTQYF.

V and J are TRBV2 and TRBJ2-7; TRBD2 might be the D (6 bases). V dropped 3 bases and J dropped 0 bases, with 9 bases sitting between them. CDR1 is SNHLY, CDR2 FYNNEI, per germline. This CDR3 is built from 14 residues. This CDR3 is CASSERGSSYEQYF. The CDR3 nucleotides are TGTGCCAGCAGTGAGCGGGGTAGCTCCTACGAGCAGTACTTC. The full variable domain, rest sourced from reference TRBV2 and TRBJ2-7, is EPEVTQTPSHQVTQMGQEVILRCVPISNHLYFYWYRQILGQKVEFLVSFYNNEISEKSEIFDDQFSVERPDGSNFTLKIRSTKLEDSAMYFCASSERGSSYEQYFGPGTRLTVT.

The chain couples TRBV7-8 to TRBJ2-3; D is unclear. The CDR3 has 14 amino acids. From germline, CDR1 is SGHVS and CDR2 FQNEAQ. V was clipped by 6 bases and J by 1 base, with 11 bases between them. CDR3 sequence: CASSHTSRTDTQYF. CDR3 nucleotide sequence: TGTGCCAGCAGTCACACGTCCCGCACAGATACGCAGTATTTT.

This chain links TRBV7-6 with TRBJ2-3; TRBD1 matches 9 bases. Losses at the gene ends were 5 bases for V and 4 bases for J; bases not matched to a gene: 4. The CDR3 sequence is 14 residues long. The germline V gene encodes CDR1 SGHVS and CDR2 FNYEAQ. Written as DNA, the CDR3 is TGTGCCAGCAGCGGAGGACAGGGGTCAGATACGCAGTATTTT. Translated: CASSGGQGSDTQYF.

The CDR3 DNA reads as TGTGCCAGCATTCCGGTGGGCTTCTACGAGCAGTACTTC. Translating it yields CASIPVGFYEQYF. This sequence joins TRBV2 and TRBJ2-7, with no clear D. V was shortened by 7 bases and J by 3 bases, with 13 bases between the two germline ends. The CDR3 runs to 13 residues. Looked up from germline, CDR1 is SNHLY and CDR2 is FYNNEI. Supplemented by reference TRBV2 and TRBJ2-7, the full variable domain reads EPEVTQTPSHQVTQMGQEVILRCVPISNHLYFYWYRQILGQKVEFLVSFYNNEISEKSEIFDDQFSVERPDGSNFTLKIRSTKLEDSAMYFCASIPVGFYEQYFGPGTRLTVT.

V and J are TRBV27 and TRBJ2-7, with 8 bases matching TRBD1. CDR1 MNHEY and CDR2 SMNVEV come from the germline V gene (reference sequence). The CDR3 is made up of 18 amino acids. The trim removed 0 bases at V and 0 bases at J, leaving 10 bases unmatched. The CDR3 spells CASSLSPLRQGPSYEQYF. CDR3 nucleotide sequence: TGTGCCAGCAGTTTATCCCCCCTGAGACAGGGGCCCTCCTACGAGCAGTACTTC.

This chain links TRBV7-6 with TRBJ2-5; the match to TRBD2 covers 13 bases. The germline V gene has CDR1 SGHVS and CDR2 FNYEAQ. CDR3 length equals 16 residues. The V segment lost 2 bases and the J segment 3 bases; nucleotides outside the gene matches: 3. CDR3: CASSLPGTSGEETQYF. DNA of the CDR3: TGTGCCAGCAGCTTACCCGGGACTAGCGGGGAAGAGACCCAGTACTTC.

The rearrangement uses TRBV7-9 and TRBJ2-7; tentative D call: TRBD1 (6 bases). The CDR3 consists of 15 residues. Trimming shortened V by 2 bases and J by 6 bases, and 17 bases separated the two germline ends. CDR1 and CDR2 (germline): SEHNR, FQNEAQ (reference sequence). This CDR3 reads CASSLSLGRGSEQYF. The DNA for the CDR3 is TGTGCCAGCAGCTTAAGTCTTGGCAGGGGCAGCGAGCAGTACTTC.

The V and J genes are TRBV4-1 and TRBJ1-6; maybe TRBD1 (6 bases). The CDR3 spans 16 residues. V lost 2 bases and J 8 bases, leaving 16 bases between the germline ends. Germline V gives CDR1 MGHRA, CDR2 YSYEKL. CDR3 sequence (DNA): TGCGCCAGCAGCCAAAACCCACAGGGTCGGGATTCACCCCTCCACTTT. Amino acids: CASSQNPQGRDSPLHF.

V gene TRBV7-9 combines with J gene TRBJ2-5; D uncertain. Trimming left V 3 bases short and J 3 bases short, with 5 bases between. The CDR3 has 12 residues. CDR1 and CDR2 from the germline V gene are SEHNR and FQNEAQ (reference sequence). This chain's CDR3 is CASSFPEETQYF. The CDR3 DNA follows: TGTGCCAGCAGCTTCCCCGAAGAGACCCAGTACTTC. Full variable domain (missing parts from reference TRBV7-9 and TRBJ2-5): DTGVSQNPRHKITKRGQNVTFRCDPISEHNRLYWYRQTLGQGPEFLTYFQNEAQLEKSRLLSDRFSAERPKGSFSTLEIQRTEQGDSAMYLCASSFPEETQYFGPGTRLLVL.

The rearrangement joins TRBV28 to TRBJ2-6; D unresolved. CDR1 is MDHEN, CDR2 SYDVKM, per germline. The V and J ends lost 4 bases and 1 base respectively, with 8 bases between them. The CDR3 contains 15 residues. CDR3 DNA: TGTGCCAGCAGTTCCCCCGCGTCTGGGGCCAACGTCCTGACTTTC. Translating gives CASSSPASGANVLTF.

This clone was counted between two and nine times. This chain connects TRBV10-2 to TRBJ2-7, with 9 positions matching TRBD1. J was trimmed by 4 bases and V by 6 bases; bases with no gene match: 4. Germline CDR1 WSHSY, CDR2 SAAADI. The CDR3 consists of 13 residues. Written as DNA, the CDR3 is TGCGCCAGCAGGGGGGGACAGGGTTACGAGCAGTACTTC. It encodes CASRGGQGYEQYF.